The sequence of this TCR beta chain was determined in a study of human T cells and chemical hapten exposure. The overall study: An area of 2 cm by 2 cm on upper inner arm skin received 2% DPC for sensitization.

Time point denoted: pre-sensitization, week 0. Treatment described: therapeutic diphenylcyclopropenone sensitization with weekly scalp DPC. Venepuncture was done earlier than the placement of each patch test. Donors, patients with alopecia ranging from 18 to 70 years old and judged suitable for DPC, provided samples. One entry per CDR3 protein results from TCRdb running MiXCR on the RACE reads. The sample lists under 300,000 distinct CDR3 sequences, roughly 8.9% occurring once. Trimming left V 5 bases short and J 0 bases short, with 12 bases between. The CDR3 runs to 14 residues. In germline, CDR1 is SGHRS, CDR2 YFSETQ.

The clonotype comes from a woman aged 40 to 50 with alopecia areata. Some clones in this sample may be carry-over from other donors' samples. Sequencing was performed on whole blood, taken in connection with sensitization to the hapten diphenylcyclopropenone (DPC). The chain joins TRBV5-1 to TRBJ2-7; D perhaps matches TRBD1 (5 bases). This chain's CDR3 is CASSSDMSSYEQYF. As DNA, the CDR3 is TGCGCCAGCAGTTCGGACATGAGCTCCTACGAGCAGTACTTC.